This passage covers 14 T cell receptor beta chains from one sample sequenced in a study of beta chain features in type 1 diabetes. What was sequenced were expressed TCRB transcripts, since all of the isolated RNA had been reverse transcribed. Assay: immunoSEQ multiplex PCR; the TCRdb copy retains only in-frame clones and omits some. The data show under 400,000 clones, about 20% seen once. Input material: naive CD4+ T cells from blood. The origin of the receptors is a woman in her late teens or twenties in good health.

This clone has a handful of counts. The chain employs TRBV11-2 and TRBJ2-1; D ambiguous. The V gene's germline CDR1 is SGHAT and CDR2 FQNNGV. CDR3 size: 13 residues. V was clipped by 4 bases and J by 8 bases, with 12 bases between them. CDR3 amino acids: CASSSPRFHEQFF. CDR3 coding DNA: TGTGCCAGCAGCTCTCCTAGGTTCCATGAGCAGTTCTTC.

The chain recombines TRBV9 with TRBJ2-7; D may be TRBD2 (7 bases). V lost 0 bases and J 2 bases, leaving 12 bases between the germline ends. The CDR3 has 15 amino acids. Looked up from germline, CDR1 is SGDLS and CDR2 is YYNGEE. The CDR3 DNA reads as TGTGCCAGCAGCGTAGAGGGGGGAGGGCCCTACGAGCAGTACTTC. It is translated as CASSVEGGGPYEQYF.

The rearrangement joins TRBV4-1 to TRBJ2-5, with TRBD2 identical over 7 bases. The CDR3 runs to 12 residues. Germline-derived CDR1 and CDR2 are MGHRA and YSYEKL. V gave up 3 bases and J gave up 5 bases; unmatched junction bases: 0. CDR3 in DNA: TGCGCCAGCAGCCAGCGGGGGGAGACCCAGTACTTC. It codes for CASSQRGETQYF.

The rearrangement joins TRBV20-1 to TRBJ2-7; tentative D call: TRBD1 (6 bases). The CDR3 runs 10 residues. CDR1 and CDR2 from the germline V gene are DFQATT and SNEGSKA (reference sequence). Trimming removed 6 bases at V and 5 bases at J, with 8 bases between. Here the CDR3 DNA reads TGCAGTGCACGGACAGACGAGCAGTACTTC. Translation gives CSARTDEQYF.

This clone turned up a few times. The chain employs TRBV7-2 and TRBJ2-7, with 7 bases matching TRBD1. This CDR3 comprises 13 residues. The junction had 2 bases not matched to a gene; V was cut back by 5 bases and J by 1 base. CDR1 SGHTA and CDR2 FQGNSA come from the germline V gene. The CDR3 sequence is CASSRTGSYEQYF. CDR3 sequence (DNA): TGTGCCAGCAGCCGGACAGGTTCCTACGAGCAGTACTTC.

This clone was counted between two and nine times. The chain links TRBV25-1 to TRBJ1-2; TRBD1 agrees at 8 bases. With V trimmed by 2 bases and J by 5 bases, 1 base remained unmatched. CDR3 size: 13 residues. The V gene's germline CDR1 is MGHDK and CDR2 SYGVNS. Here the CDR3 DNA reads TGTGCCAGCAGTGAACAGGGGGCGTATGGCTACACCTTC. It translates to CASSEQGAYGYTF.

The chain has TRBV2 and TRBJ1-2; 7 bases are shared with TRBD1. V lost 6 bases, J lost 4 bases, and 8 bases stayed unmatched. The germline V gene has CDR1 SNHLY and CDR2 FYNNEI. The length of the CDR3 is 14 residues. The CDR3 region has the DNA TGTGCCAGCAGCCTGAGACAGGGACCCTATGGCTACACCTTC. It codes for CASSLRQGPYGYTF.

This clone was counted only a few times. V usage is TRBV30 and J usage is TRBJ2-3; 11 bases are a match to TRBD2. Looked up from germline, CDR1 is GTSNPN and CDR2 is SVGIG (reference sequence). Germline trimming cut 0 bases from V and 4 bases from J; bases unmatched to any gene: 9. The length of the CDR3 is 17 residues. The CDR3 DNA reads TGTGCCTGGAGTGTATTAGAACTAGCGGGAGCGTCAGATACGCAGTATTTT. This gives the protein CAWSVLELAGASDTQYF.

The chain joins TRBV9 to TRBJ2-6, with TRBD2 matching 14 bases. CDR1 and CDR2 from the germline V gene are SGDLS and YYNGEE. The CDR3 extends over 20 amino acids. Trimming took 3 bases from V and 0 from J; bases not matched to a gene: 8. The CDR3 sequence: CASSGGLAGGLSSGANVLTF. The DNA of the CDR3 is TGTGCCAGCAGCGGTGGACTAGCGGGAGGCTTGAGCTCTGGGGCCAACGTCCTGACTTTC.

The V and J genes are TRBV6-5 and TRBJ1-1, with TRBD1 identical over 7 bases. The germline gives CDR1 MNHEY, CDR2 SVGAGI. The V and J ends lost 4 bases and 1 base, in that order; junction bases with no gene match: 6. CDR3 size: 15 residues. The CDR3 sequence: CASSSGRQGNTEAFF. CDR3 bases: TGTGCCAGCAGTTCCGGTAGACAGGGGAACACTGAAGCTTTCTTT.

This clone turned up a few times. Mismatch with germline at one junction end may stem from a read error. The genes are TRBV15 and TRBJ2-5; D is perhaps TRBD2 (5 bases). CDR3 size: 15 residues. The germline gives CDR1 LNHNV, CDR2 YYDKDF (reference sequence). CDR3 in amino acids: CATSREPSPGETQYF. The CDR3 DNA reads TGTGCCACCAGCCGAGAGCCCAGCCCGGGGGAGACCCAGTACTTC.

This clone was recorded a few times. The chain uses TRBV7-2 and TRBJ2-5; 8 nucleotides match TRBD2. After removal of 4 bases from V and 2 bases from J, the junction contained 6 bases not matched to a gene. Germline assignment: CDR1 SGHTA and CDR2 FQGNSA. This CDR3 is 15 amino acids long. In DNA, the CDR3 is TGTGCCAGCAGCTCCCTAGCGGGCTATCAAGAGACCCAGTACTTC. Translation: CASSSLAGYQETQYF.

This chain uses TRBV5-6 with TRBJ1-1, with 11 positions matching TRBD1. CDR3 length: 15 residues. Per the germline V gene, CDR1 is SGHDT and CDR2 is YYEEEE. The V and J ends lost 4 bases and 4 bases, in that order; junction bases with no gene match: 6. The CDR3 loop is CASSRLGTGGTEAFF. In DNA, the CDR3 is TGTGCCAGCAGCCGCTTGGGGACAGGGGGCACTGAAGCTTTCTTT.

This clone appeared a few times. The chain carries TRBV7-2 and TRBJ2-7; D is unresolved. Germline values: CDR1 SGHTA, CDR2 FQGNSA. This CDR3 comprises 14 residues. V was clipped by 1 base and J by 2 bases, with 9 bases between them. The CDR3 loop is CASSLGSPTYEQYF. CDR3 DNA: TGTGCCAGCAGCTTAGGGAGTCCTACCTACGAGCAGTACTTC.